This T cell receptor beta chain was profiled in a study of cytotoxic CD8 clonotypes in ibrutinib-treated CLL. Whole-study context: Of the patients, some eleven were relapsed/refractory, over 14 treatment-naive and approximately 18 IGHV unmutated.

A note on this clone: Its target is unknown.

V lost 3 bases, J lost 0 bases, and 8 bases stayed unmatched. CDR3 length: 18 amino acids. The germline V gene has CDR1 SNHLY and CDR2 FYNNEI. Study outcomes and limitations: The clonality went up when patients responded to ibrutinib and dropped back toward baseline at progression.

Target depth was 1 in 200,000 to 1 in 1 million T cells, about 10x per clonotype. Assay: immunoSEQ multiplex PCR; the TCRdb copy retains only in-frame clones and omits some. The sample lists 250,000 or so clones, 70% occurring once. Source: PBMCs, taken after 24 months of ibrutinib treatment. V is TRBV2 and J is TRBJ2-6; 7 nucleotides align to TRBD2. The TCR sequence derives from a human donor with chronic lymphocytic leukemia. CDR3 residues: CASSEGGQGGSGANVLTF. CDR3 nucleotide sequence: TGTGCCAGCAGTGAGGGAGGGCAGGGTGGCTCTGGGGCCAACGTCCTGACTTTC.